This TCR beta chain was recorded in a study of blood T cell repertoires in COVID-19. Looking at the study overall: The study drew acute and convalescent COVID-19 samples from the United States, Italy and Spain. T cells, B-cell-depleted T cells, or PBMCs provided the cDNA or gDNA that served as material.

In the authors' methods: Researchers report that nucleated cell counts were estimated from reference gene primer amplification. The method was immunoSEQ multiplex PCR; TCRdb's version includes in-frame clones alone and lacks a portion of them. The D gene and trimming were derived from the DNA, and the V and J assignments and clone size from that table. The sample carries under 200,000 clones, 75% to 90% recorded once. On this clone itself: This sample also contains other DNA sequences that code for the same CDR3.

This CDR3 is 14 amino acids long. The V and J ends lost 1 base and 5 bases respectively, with 11 bases between them. Germline-derived CDR1 and CDR2 are SGHTA and FQGNSA. The sequence derives from a woman of 80 years or more with active or convalescent COVID-19. The chain recombines TRBV7-2 with TRBJ2-5; a possible D gene is TRBD2 (5 bases). The specimen was peripheral blood. The CDR3 spells CASSLGSGGETQYF. The CDR3, as DNA: TGTGCCAGCAGCTTAGGGTCGGGCGGGGAGACCCAGTACTTC.